The 5 T cell receptor beta chains presented below share a single source sample, sequenced in a study of breast tumors, draining lymph nodes, adjacent tissues. The lymph nodes were axillary draining lymph nodes from breast cancer patients. TCRdb re-called the multiplex PCR reads through MiXCR, storing one row per CDR3 protein. The sample lists about 180,000 distinct CDR3 sequences; more than 25% were seen once. The sample consisted of axillary lymph node tissue. The receptor source for this set is a female donor with breast cancer. Some clones in this sample may be carry-over from other donors' samples.

This clonotype occurred many times. No conserved phenylalanine or tryptophan is present at the end of the CDR3, so a read error is the likely explanation. Here the CDR3 reads CATSDPRWGELFS. DNA for the CDR3: TGTGCCACCAGTGACCCCAGATGGGGGGAGCTGTTTTCT. This rearrangement joins TRBV24-1 to TRBJ2-2; D call uncertain. V was clipped by 4 bases and J by 8 bases, with 10 bases between them. CDR1 KGHDR and CDR2 SFDVKD come from the germline V gene. This CDR3 spans 13 amino acids.

J is TRBJ2-5 and V is TRBV5-6; D is unresolved. CDR3 length equals 15 residues. The V gene's germline CDR1 is SGHDT and CDR2 YYEEEE. Trimming left V 4 bases short and J 4 bases short, with 17 bases between. Written as DNA, the CDR3 is TGTGCCAGCAGCCAAATTCCAGCCCCGCGAGAGACCCAGTACTTC. It specifies CASSQIPAPRETQYF.

About this clonotype: Its ends do not fully match the called genes, so a read error is possible. The V and J genes are TRBV25-1 and TRBJ1-5; D not certain. The germline V gene encodes CDR1 MGHDK and CDR2 SYGVNS. The CDR3 has 13 amino acids. The CDR3 DNA sequence: TGTGCCAGCACTCACGGGGTCAATCAGCTCCAGCATTTT. Translating gives CASTHGVNQLQHF.

The sample holds a few counts of this clonotype. A read error may explain this, as a much larger clone is one base away. V gene TRBV9 combines with J gene TRBJ2-1; D gene unclear. This CDR3 has 15 amino acids. Germline V gene data show CDR1 as SGDLS and CDR2 as YYNGEE. CDR3 bases: TGTGCCAGCAGCGTAGAAGTGAGCTCCTACAATGAGCCGTTCTTC. As protein: CASSVEVSSYNEPFF.

This clonotype came up many times. The chain has TRBV7-9 and TRBJ2-5; maybe TRBD2 (6 bases). The CDR3 runs to 14 residues. CDR1 is SEHNR and CDR2 is FQNEAQ in the germline V gene (reference sequence). The V gene lost 3 bases and the J gene lost 5 bases, with 13 bases spanning the gap. CDR3 residues: CASSLRGLMETQYF. The CDR3 nucleotides are TGTGCCAGCAGCTTGCGCGGACTAATGGAGACCCAGTACTTC.